Listed below are T cell receptor beta chains from one sample, sequenced in a study of graft-versus-host responses after intestinal transplantation. Clones were sequenced by immunoSEQ multiplex PCR, and TCRdb holds only the in-frame ones, with some missing. This table holds 71,000 or so clones, about 92% found once. These receptors have no known antigen. The starting material was unstimulated CD8+ T cells sorted from spleen or lymph node cells, obtained before intestinal transplant. These receptor sequences come from a human donor who received an intestinal transplant. CDR3s include the opening cysteine and the closing phenylalanine or tryptophan. The D gene is left open where the match is weak.

v_call: TRBV5-1
d_call: NA
j_call: TRBJ2-1
cdr3_nt: TGCGCCAGCACAACCGAACCGGCAGGACACTACAATGAGCAGTTCTTC
cdr3_aa: CASTTEPAGHYNEQFF

v_call: TRBV5-6
d_call: TRBD1
j_call: TRBJ1-2
cdr3_nt: TGTGCCAGCAGCTCGACAGGGGAGTATGGCTACACCTTC
cdr3_aa: CASSSTGEYGYTF

v_call: TRBV7-9
d_call: NA
j_call: TRBJ1-1
cdr3_nt: TGTGCCAGCAGCTTAGAGTGGCCTCGGAACACTGAAGCTTTCTTT
cdr3_aa: CASSLEWPRNTEAFF

v_call: TRBV6-6
d_call: TRBD1
j_call: TRBJ2-5
cdr3_nt: TGTGCCAGCAGTCAATCGGACAGGGAAAAAGAGACCCAGTACTTC
cdr3_aa: CASSQSDREKETQYF

v_call: TRBV19
d_call: TRBD2
j_call: TRBJ2-1
cdr3_nt: TGTGCCAGTAGTATAGATCCCCTAGCGGGGGGCTCCTACAATGAGCAGTTCTTC
cdr3_aa: CASSIDPLAGGSYNEQFF

v_call: TRBV7-8
d_call: TRBD1
j_call: TRBJ1-2
cdr3_nt: TGTGCCAGCAGCTTAGCCCCTGGGACAGGGAGGGACCTCTATGGCTACACCTTC
cdr3_aa: CASSLAPGTGRDLYGYTF

v_call: TRBV5-6
d_call: NA
j_call: TRBJ2-2
cdr3_nt: TGTGCCAGCAGCCCCGAGGCAAACTGGAACACCGGGGAGCTGTTTTTT
cdr3_aa: CASSPEANWNTGELFF

v_call: TRBV5-4
d_call: NA
j_call: TRBJ1-1
cdr3_nt: TGTGCCAGCAGCCGAGAGGCCACTGAAGCTTTCTTT
cdr3_aa: CASSREATEAFF

v_call: TRBV15
d_call: NA
j_call: TRBJ2-5
cdr3_nt: TGTGCCACCAGCCCTCGGACAGAACAAGAGACCCAGTACTTC
cdr3_aa: CATSPRTEQETQYF

v_call: TRBV7-9
d_call: NA
j_call: TRBJ2-3
cdr3_nt: TGTGCCAGCAGCTTAGGAAATCGGGATACGCAGTATTTT
cdr3_aa: CASSLGNRDTQYF

v_call: TRBV29-1
d_call: NA
j_call: TRBJ2-1
cdr3_nt: TGCAGCGCCAGGGGATGGGATGAGCAGTTCTTC
cdr3_aa: CSARGWDEQFF

v_call: TRBV18
d_call: NA
j_call: TRBJ2-5
cdr3_nt: TGTGCCAGCTCACCTGGGACACTCCAAGAGACCCAGTACTTC
cdr3_aa: CASSPGTLQETQYF

v_call: TRBV2
d_call: NA
j_call: TRBJ1-2
cdr3_nt: TGTGCCAGCACCCCCGGGCAGGGGTCGGTTGGCTACACCTTC
cdr3_aa: CASTPGQGSVGYTF

v_call: TRBV5-1
d_call: TRBD2
j_call: TRBJ2-2
cdr3_nt: TGCGCCAGCAGCGTCGGGACTAGCGGGGCATGGAGCACCGGGGAGCTGTTTTTT
cdr3_aa: CASSVGTSGAWSTGELFF